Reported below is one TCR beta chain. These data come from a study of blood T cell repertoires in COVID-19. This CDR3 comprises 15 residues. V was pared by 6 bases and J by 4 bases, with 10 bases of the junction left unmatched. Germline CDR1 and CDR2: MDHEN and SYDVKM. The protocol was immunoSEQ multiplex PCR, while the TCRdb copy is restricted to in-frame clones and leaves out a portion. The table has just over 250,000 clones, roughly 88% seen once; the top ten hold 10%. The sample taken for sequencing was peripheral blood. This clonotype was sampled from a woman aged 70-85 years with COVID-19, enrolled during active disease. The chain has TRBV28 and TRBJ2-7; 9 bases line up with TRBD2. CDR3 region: CASRQTSGRLYEQYF. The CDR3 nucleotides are TGTGCCAGCAGGCAGACTAGCGGCAGGCTTTACGAGCAGTACTTC.